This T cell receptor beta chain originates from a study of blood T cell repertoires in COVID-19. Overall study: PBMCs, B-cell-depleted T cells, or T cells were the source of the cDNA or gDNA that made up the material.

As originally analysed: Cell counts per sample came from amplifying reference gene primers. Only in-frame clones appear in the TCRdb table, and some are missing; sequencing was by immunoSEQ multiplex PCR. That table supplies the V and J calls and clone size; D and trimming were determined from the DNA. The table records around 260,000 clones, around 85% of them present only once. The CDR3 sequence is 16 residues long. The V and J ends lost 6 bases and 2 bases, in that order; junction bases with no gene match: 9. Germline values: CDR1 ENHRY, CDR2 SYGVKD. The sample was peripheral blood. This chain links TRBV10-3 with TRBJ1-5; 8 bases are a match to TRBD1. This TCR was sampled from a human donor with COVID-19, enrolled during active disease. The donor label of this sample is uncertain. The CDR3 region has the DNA TGTGCCATCAGGCCCTCGGACAGGGAGGGCAATCAGCCCCAGCATTTT. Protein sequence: CAIRPSDREGNQPQHF.